The 7 T cell receptor beta chains presented below share a single source sample, sequenced in a study of cytomegalovirus exposure and HLA in healthy donors. Vbeta (60) and Jbeta (13) primers were used in the PCR. Clones were sequenced by immunoSEQ multiplex PCR, and TCRdb holds only the in-frame ones, with some missing. The table gives some 130,000 clones; the top ten clones make up over 1.5% of it. Specimen: PBMCs. The receptor source for this set is a young man in good health and CMV-seronegative.

The gene calls are TRBV6-1 and TRBJ2-7; D is ambiguous. The CDR3 runs 11 residues. Germline V CDR1 and CDR2: MNHNS, SASEGT. V was pared by 6 bases and J by 6 bases, with 9 bases between. CDR3 amino acids: CASRQKSEQYF. In nucleotides, the CDR3 is TGTGCCAGCAGACAGAAATCCGAGCAGTACTTC.

The chain joins TRBV28 to TRBJ1-4, with 7 bases aligning to TRBD1. V gave up 3 bases and J gave up 7 bases; unmatched junction bases: 5. This CDR3 region has 14 residues. Germline CDR1 is MDHEN and CDR2 is SYDVKM. CDR3 in DNA: TGTGCCAGCAGTTTTAGTCAGGGGGGTGAAAAACTGTTTTTT. Its translation: CASSFSQGGEKLFF.

The V and J genes are TRBV28 and TRBJ1-2, with 7 bases that match TRBD1. Germline CDR1 and CDR2: MDHEN and SYDVKM. There are 15 residues in the CDR3. The J segment lost 5 bases and the V segment lost 8 bases, leaving 14 bases of the junction unmatched. Here the CDR3 DNA reads TGTGCCAGCGATTCTCACGGACAGGTTCATTATGGCTACACCTTC. Its translation: CASDSHGQVHYGYTF.

This chain connects TRBV18 to TRBJ1-1; D is uncertain. The CDR3 has 16 residues. In germline, CDR1 is KGHSH, CDR2 LQKENI. V was shortened by 1 base and J by 0 bases, with 12 bases between the two germline ends. The CDR3 nucleotides read TGTGCCAGCTCACCACGGTATGGAGACCTGAACACTGAAGCTTTCTTT. This gives the protein CASSPRYGDLNTEAFF.

The rearrangement links TRBV19 to TRBJ2-1, with TRBD2 matching over 11 bases. The CDR3 totals 16 residues. The V segment lost 2 bases and the J segment 3 bases; nucleotides outside the gene matches: 3. In germline, CDR1 is LNHDA, CDR2 SQIVND (reference sequence). The CDR3 nucleotides are TGTGCCAGTAGTATACTAGCGGGAGGTAGCTACAATGAGCAGTTCTTC. This translates into CASSILAGGSYNEQFF.

The chain combines TRBV7-9 with TRBJ2-7; TRBD1 aligns across 7 bases. The CDR3 has 16 residues. With V trimmed by 6 bases and J by 2 bases, 13 bases remained unmatched. Germline loops: CDR1 SEHNR, CDR2 FQNEAQ (reference sequence). As DNA, the CDR3 is TGTGCCAGCAGTCCTAAGATCCGGGACAGACCCTACGAGCAGTACTTC. Amino acids: CASSPKIRDRPYEQYF.

The chain employs TRBV5-1 and TRBJ2-7; D may be TRBD2 (5 bases). The CDR3 runs to 16 residues. Germline CDR1 SGHRS, CDR2 YFSETQ. V lost 0 bases and J lost 0, with 13 bases in between. DNA of the CDR3: TGCGCCAGCAGCTTGGGGTTGCGGGTGAGCTCCTACGAGCAGTACTTC. Translation: CASSLGLRVSSYEQYF.